Here is one T cell receptor beta chain with its context. The antigen remains unidentified. All of the isolated RNA was reverse transcribed, so expressed TCRB transcripts were sequenced. Sequenced by immunoSEQ multiplex PCR; TCRdb stores in-frame clones only, minus some. The sample has about 130,000 clones, about a tenth seen once. CD4+ naive, central memory, regulatory and stem cell-like memory cells were sorted via CD45RO/CCR7/CD25/CD127/CD95/CD27. This entry is derived from a study of beta chain features in type 1 diabetes. Study-level points and caveats: All four CD4+ subsets of Type 1 diabetes patients contained TCRB CDR3s that were moderately but significantly shorter.

Sequenced material: central memory CD4+ T cells from blood. This clonotype was obtained from a man between 18 and 29 years old in good health.

The CDR3 loop is CASSYKATDTQYF. The CDR3 nucleotides read TGTGCCAGCAGTTACAAAGCCACAGATACGCAGTATTTT. The chain is built from TRBV6-5 and TRBJ2-3; D is unclear. V was cut by 2 bases and J by 2 bases, with 5 bases left in between. Germline-derived CDR1 and CDR2 are MNHEY and SVGAGI. This CDR3 comprises 13 residues.